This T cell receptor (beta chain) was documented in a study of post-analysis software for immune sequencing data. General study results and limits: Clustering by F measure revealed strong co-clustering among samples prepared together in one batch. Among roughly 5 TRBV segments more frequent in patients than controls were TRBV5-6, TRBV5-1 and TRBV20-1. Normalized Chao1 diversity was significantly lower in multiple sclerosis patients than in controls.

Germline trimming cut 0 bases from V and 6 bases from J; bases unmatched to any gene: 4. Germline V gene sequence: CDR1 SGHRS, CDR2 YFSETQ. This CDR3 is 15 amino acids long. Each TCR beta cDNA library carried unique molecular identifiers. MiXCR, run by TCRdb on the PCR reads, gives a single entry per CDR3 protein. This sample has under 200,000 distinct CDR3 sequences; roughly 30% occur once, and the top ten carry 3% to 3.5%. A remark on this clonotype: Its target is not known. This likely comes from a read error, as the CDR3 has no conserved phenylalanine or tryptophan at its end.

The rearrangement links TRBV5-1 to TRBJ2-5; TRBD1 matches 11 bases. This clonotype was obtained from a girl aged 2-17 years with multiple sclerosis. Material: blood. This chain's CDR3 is CASSLAGTGGQTQYL. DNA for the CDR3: TGCGCCAGCAGCTTGGCCGGGACAGGGGGGCAGACCCAGTACTTA.